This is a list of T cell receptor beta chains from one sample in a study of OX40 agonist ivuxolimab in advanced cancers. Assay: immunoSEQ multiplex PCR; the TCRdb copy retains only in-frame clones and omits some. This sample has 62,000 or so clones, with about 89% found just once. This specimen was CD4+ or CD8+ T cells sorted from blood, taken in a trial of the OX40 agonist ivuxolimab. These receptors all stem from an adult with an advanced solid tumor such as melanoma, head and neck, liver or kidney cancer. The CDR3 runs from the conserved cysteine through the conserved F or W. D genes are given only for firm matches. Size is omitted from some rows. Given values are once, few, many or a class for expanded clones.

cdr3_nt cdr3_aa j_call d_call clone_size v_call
TGCAGCGTTGGAGGGGGCGGGTATGGAAACACCATATATTTT CSVGGGGYGNTIYF TRBJ1-3 TRBD1 . TRBV29-1
TGTGCCACCAGCAGAGATCGTGGCTACACCTTC CATSRDRGYTF TRBJ1-2 . . TRBV15
TGTGCCAGCAGCGTGGGGCAGGGTTTAACCGGGGAGCTGTTTTTT CASSVGQGLTGELFF TRBJ2-2 . . TRBV9
TGTGCCAGCAGCCAAAGACAGGGGGTACTTCCCGAGCAGTACTTC CASSQRQGVLPEQYF TRBJ2-7 TRBD1 . TRBV11-2
TGTGCCTGGAGTGTTGGCCGTGGGGACGATAATTCACCCCTCCACTTT CAWSVGRGDDNSPLHF TRBJ1-6 . . TRBV30
TGTGCCAGCAGTGTGCAACTAGCGGGAGGGCCGTCGCAGTTCTTC CASSVQLAGGPSQFF TRBJ2-1 TRBD2 . TRBV2
TGCGCCAGCAGCTTGGCCAGTAGGGTTGAAGAGCAGTACTTC CASSLASRVEEQYF TRBJ2-7 . . TRBV5-1
TGTGCCAGCAGCCAAGATTTAGGGAGCACGCAGTATTTT CASSQDLGSTQYF TRBJ2-3 . . TRBV14
TGTGCCTGGAGTCCGGAAGGGATTACGTACGAGCAGTACTTC CAWSPEGITYEQYF TRBJ2-7 . . TRBV30
TGTGCCAGCTCACCGAGCACAGTCACTGAAGCTTTCTTT CASSPSTVTEAFF TRBJ1-1 . . TRBV18
TGCGCCAGCAGCGGTGGACTAGCGGGAGTGGATACGCAGTATTTT CASSGGLAGVDTQYF TRBJ2-3 TRBD2 . TRBV5-1
TGTGCCAGCATGACATTCAATGAGCAGTTCTTC CASMTFNEQFF TRBJ2-1 . . TRBV25-1
TGTGCCACCAGCAGAGGGACAGGGCTGAACACTGAAGCTTTCTTT CATSRGTGLNTEAFF TRBJ1-1 TRBD1 . TRBV15
TGTGCCAGCACTTTAGCGGCGAATGAGCAGTTCTTC CASTLAANEQFF TRBJ2-1 . . TRBV7-2
TGTGCCAGCAGCCGGGGCACAGATACGCAGTATTTT CASSRGTDTQYF TRBJ2-3 . few TRBV7-6
TGTGCCAGCAGCGTAGGTGCGACGACGCAAGAGACCCAGTACTTC CASSVGATTQETQYF TRBJ2-5 . . TRBV9
TGTGCCAGCAGCGTAGGAGGCGCAGAAGGTGGCTACACCTTC CASSVGGAEGGYTF TRBJ1-2 . once TRBV9
TGTGCCAGCGGGGGGAGGATTGATTCACCCCTCCACTTT CASGGRIDSPLHF TRBJ1-6 . . TRBV25-1
TGTGCCAGCAGTGAATCGAGTGGGAGCTCCTACGAGCAGTACTTC CASSESSGSSYEQYF TRBJ2-7 . . TRBV6-1
TGCGCCAGCGCTGCGGGACAGGGGGGCACAGATACGCAGTATTTT CASAAGQGGTDTQYF TRBJ2-3 TRBD1 . TRBV5-1